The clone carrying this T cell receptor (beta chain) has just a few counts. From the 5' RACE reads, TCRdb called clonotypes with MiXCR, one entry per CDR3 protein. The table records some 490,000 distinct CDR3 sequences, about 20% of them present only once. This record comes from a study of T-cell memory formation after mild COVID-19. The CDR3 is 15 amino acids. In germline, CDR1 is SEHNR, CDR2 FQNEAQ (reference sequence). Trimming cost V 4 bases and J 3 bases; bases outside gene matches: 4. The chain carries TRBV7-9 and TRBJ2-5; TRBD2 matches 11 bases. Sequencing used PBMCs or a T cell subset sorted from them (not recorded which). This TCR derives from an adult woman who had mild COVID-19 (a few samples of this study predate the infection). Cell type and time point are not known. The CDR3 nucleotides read TGTGCCAGCAGCTCCACGGGACTAGCGGAAGAGACCCAGTACTTC. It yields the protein CASSSTGLAEETQYF.